A selection of T cell receptor beta chains follows, all from one sample in a study of cytomegalovirus exposure and HLA in healthy donors. Only in-frame clones appear in the TCRdb table, and some are missing; sequencing was by immunoSEQ multiplex PCR. The sample records 85,000 to 90,000 clones, around 96% being singletons. The sample taken for sequencing was PBMCs. The origin of the receptors is a young man in good health and CMV-seronegative. The CDR3 runs from the conserved cysteine through the conserved F or W. A D gene is named only where the DNA matches it firmly. The listing skips clone size in some rows; elsewhere it reads once, few, many or a size class.

j_call: TRBJ2-3; clone_size: .; d_call: TRBD2; v_call: TRBV11-3; cdr3_nt: TGTGCCAGCAGCCCTAGCGGAGATACGCAGTATTTT; cdr3_aa: CASSPSGDTQYF
j_call: TRBJ1-1; clone_size: .; d_call: .; v_call: TRBV14; cdr3_nt: TGTGCCAGCAGCCAAGACCCCGCGGCTTTCTTT; cdr3_aa: CASSQDPAAFF
j_call: TRBJ1-1; clone_size: once; d_call: .; v_call: TRBV28; cdr3_nt: TGTGCCAGCAGTTTCTATGGGCAGGGGAGCCTGAACACTGAAGCTTTCTTT; cdr3_aa: CASSFYGQGSLNTEAFF
j_call: TRBJ2-3; clone_size: .; d_call: TRBD2; v_call: TRBV11-2; cdr3_nt: TGTGCCAGCAGCCCAAGATGGACTAGCGGGAGGGGGGCAGATACGCAGTATTTT; cdr3_aa: CASSPRWTSGRGADTQYF
j_call: TRBJ1-3; clone_size: once; d_call: .; v_call: TRBV7-3; cdr3_nt: TGTGCCAGCGGGGTTTCAGGGGAGAGCTCTGGAAACACCATATATTTT; cdr3_aa: CASGVSGESSGNTIYF
j_call: TRBJ1-4; clone_size: .; d_call: TRBD1; v_call: TRBV5-5; cdr3_nt: TGTGCCAGCAGCTTGAACGCCGGGACAGGTTTTGAAAAACTGTTTTTT; cdr3_aa: CASSLNAGTGFEKLFF
j_call: TRBJ2-2; clone_size: .; d_call: .; v_call: TRBV4-3; cdr3_nt: TGCGCCAGCAGCCAAGAATTTCCTCCTACTCGGCTGTTTTTT; cdr3_aa: CASSQEFPPTRLFF
j_call: TRBJ2-7; clone_size: .; d_call: TRBD2; v_call: TRBV7-3; cdr3_nt: TGTGCCAGCAGCTCGCTACTAGCGGGAGTCTCCTACGAGCAGTACTTC; cdr3_aa: CASSSLLAGVSYEQYF
j_call: TRBJ1-1; clone_size: once; d_call: .; v_call: TRBV5-4; cdr3_nt: TGTGCCAGCAGCACACCTTCGACAAATATGAACACTGAAGCTTTCTTT; cdr3_aa: CASSTPSTNMNTEAFF
j_call: TRBJ2-2; clone_size: .; d_call: TRBD2; v_call: TRBV10-1; cdr3_nt: TGCGCCACCGGGGTCGGGAGGGCCGGCGGGGAGCTGTTTTTT; cdr3_aa: CATGVGRAGGELFF
j_call: TRBJ2-1; clone_size: .; d_call: .; v_call: TRBV7-3; cdr3_nt: TGTGCCAGCAGCTTATCTCCGGGAACCAACAATGAGCAGTTCTTC; cdr3_aa: CASSLSPGTNNEQFF
j_call: TRBJ2-5; clone_size: .; d_call: TRBD1; v_call: TRBV19; cdr3_nt: TGTGCCAGTAGTATACCCGGCGACAGGGACCAAGAGACCCAGTACTTC; cdr3_aa: CASSIPGDRDQETQYF